The present TCR beta chain was sequenced within a study of persistence of HIV-infected CD4 T cells. Notes on this clone: Its antigen remains unknown.

Study conclusions and caveats: Degenerate expanded CDR3beta sequences were enriched among CMV- and Gag-responding cells.

Sequencing used immunoSEQ version 4 in survey mode. Repertoires were generated with immunoSEQ multiplex PCR, while TCRdb's copy carries only in-frame clones and drops some. This table holds 25,000 to 30,000 clones, approximately 80% found once. Lysates of CMV-infected fibroblasts at around 9.9 ug/mL stimulated these cells. CD40L-negative CD69-negative CD45RO-high memory CD4+ T cells were sorted as populations depleted of antigen-responding cells. For at least 4 years, plasma HIV-1 RNA was undetectable (<50 copies/mL). For around 17 hours, CD8-depleted PBMCs received anti-CD28/CD49d costimulation, a CD40-blocking antibody and enfuvirtide. This sequence was found in an adult woman with HIV who was CMV-seropositive. Sequences were derived from CD4+ T cells sorted from PBMCs after approximately 20-hour stimulation, sampled from a patient who received antiretroviral therapy.

CDR3 DNA sequence: TGTGCCAGCTCCTTAGAGACCAATGAGCAGTTCTTC. Its translation is CASSLETNEQFF. The chain links TRBV6-1 to TRBJ2-1; the D is unclear. The V and J ends lost 8 bases and 6 bases respectively, with 11 bases between them. The CDR3 consists of 12 residues. Germline CDR1 and CDR2: MNHNS and SASEGT.